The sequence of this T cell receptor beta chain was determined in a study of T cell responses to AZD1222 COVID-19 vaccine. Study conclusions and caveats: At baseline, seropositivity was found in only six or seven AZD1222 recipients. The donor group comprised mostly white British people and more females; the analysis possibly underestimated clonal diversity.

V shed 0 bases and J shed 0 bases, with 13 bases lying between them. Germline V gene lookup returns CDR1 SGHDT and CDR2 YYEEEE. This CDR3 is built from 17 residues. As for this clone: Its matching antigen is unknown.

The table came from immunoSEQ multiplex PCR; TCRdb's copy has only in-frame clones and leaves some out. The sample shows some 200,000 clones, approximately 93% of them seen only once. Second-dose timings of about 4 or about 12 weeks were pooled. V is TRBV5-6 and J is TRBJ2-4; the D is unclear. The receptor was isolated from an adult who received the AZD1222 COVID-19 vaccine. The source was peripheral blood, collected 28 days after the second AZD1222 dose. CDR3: CASSLGPSELAKNIQYF. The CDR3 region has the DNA TGTGCCAGCAGCTTGGGGCCGTCGGAGCTAGCCAAAAACATTCAGTACTTC.